This entry lists 15 T cell receptor beta chains sequenced from one sample in a study of shared clonotypes between healthy human individuals. Generated by immunoSEQ multiplex PCR, the TCRdb table keeps only in-frame clones and is missing some. The sample includes 2 million to 2.5 million clones, roughly 90% of them seen just once. Sequenced sample: naive CD4+ T cells from PBMCs. Documented subset: CD45RA+ positively selected. These receptors were taken from a young man in good health. Some clones in this sample may be carry-over from other donors' samples.

In regard to this clone: The same CDR3 can be traced to other DNA sequences in this sample. The rearrangement links TRBV5-4 to TRBJ1-1, with 7 bases lining up with TRBD1. The CDR3 has 14 amino acids. The J segment lost 1 base and the V segment lost 2 bases, leaving 2 bases of the junction unmatched. The germline V gene has CDR1 SGHNT and CDR2 YYREEE (reference sequence). CDR3 amino acids: CASSFRQGNTEAFF. CDR3 DNA sequence: TGTGCCAGCAGCTTTCGACAGGGGAACACTGAAGCTTTCTTT.

The chain is built from TRBV7-2 and TRBJ1-1; D uncertain. CDR1 and CDR2 from the germline V gene are SGHTA and FQGNSA. The CDR3 has 13 residues. Trimming cost V 5 bases and J 5 bases, with 12 bases left between them. The CDR3 loop is CASSLGSQTEAFF. CDR3 DNA: TGTGCCAGCAGCCTCGGGTCCCAAACTGAAGCTTTCTTT.

The CDR3 DNA reads TGTGCCAGCAGCTTAACTTCGGGTAGCGGCTCTGTAGGGTACGCAGATACGCAGTATTTT. It encodes CASSLTSGSGSVGYADTQYF. The chain links TRBV11-3 to TRBJ2-3; possibly TRBD2 for D (6 bases). Trimming cost V 2 bases and J 4 bases, with 28 bases left between them. The CDR3 length is 20 residues. Germline-derived CDR1 and CDR2 are SGHNT and YENEEA.

The chain is built from TRBV11-3 and TRBJ1-1, with unresolved D. V was pared by 3 bases and J by 1 base, with 6 bases between. The CDR3 extends over 13 amino acids. In germline, CDR1 is SGHNT, CDR2 YENEEA. CDR3 nucleotides: TGTGCCAGCAGCTTCCACCGGAACACTGAAGCTTTCTTT. Protein product: CASSFHRNTEAFF.

This chain connects TRBV7-2 to TRBJ2-4; perhaps TRBD2 as D (6 bases). The CDR3 covers 12 residues. Between the trimmed V and J ends, which lost 2 bases and 13 bases, there was a span of 12 bases. Germline lookup yields CDR1 SGHTA and CDR2 FQGNSA. CDR3 in DNA: TGTGCCAGCAGCTTACGGTCGGGAGCCCAGTACTTC. Its protein is CASSLRSGAQYF.

Points on this clone: Other DNA sequences from this sample encode an identical CDR3 as well. V is TRBV7-6 and J is TRBJ2-7, with D perhaps TRBD2 (5 bases). Trimming shortened V by 5 bases and J by 6 bases, and 11 bases separated the two germline ends. The CDR3 extends over 12 amino acids. In germline, CDR1 is SGHVS, CDR2 FNYEAQ. The CDR3 is CASSPDRGEQYF. The DNA for the CDR3 is TGTGCCAGCAGCCCCGACCGGGGCGAGCAGTACTTC.

This clone was seen just once. This specimen includes other DNA sequences encoding the same CDR3. CDR3 loop: CASSLAGKETQYF. The CDR3 nucleotides are TGCGCCAGCAGCTTGGCCGGTAAAGAGACCCAGTACTTC. The genes are TRBV5-1 and TRBJ2-5; D call uncertain. Germline lookup yields CDR1 SGHRS and CDR2 YFSETQ. V lost 0 bases, J lost 3 bases, and 6 bases lay in between. The CDR3 consists of 13 residues.

In DNA form, the CDR3 reads TGTGCCAGTAACCGGGACCTAGGGCCAGATACGCAGTATTTT. Residues: CASNRDLGPDTQYF. The chain recombines TRBV5-6 with TRBJ2-3; D possibly uses TRBD1 or TRBD2 (5 bases each). The germline V and J ends were trimmed by 8 bases and 4 bases, with 17 bases remaining between them. CDR1 and CDR2 from the germline V gene are SGHDT and YYEEEE. CDR3 length: 14 amino acids.

The chain has TRBV28 and TRBJ2-7; 7 bases are a match to TRBD1. V trimming: 6 bases; J trimming: 3 bases; junction bases outside the gene matches: 11. The CDR3 is 15 amino acids. CDR1 MDHEN and CDR2 SYDVKM come from the germline V gene. Here the CDR3 reads CASSAGTASRYEQYF. In DNA form, the CDR3 reads TGTGCCAGCAGCGCCGGGACAGCTTCTCGCTACGAGCAGTACTTC.

CDR3 bases: TGTGCCAGCAGCTTTGAAAACAGGAGAGTCCCCTACGAGCAGTACTTC. Translated: CASSFENRRVPYEQYF. This chain joins TRBV7-8 and TRBJ2-7; D possibly corresponds to TRBD1 (5 bases). Germline V gene sequence: CDR1 SGHVS, CDR2 FQNEAQ. The CDR3 runs to 16 residues. V was shortened by 3 bases and J by 2 bases, with 17 bases between the two germline ends. Full variable domain (remainder filled in from reference TRBV7-8 and TRBJ2-7): GAGVSQSPRYKVAKRGQDVALRCDPISGHVSLFWYQQALGQGPEFLTYFQNEAQLDKSGLPSDRFFAERPEGSVSTLKIQRTQQEDSAVYLCASSFENRRVPYEQYFGPGTRLTVT.

This clone was detected once. The sample contains more than one DNA sequence encoding this CDR3. This rearrangement joins TRBV2 to TRBJ1-1; 8 bases are shared with TRBD1. This CDR3 comprises 13 residues. Trimming removed 5 bases from V and 4 bases from J; junction bases left unmatched: 3. Germline CDR1 and CDR2: SNHLY and FYNNEI. The CDR3 sequence is CASSPDRGTEAFF. As DNA, the CDR3 is TGTGCCAGCAGTCCTGACAGGGGCACTGAAGCTTTCTTT.

The J gene is TRBJ1-2, the V gene TRBV7-9; no clear D gene. CDR3 length equals 18 residues. The V gene lost 0 bases and the J gene lost 5 bases, with 22 bases spanning the gap. The V gene's germline CDR1 is SEHNR and CDR2 FQNEAQ (reference sequence). CDR3 DNA: TGTGCCAGCAGCTTAGCCCCCGGGATTAATGCGATCACTTATGGCTACACCTTC. Its protein product is CASSLAPGINAITYGYTF.

This chain connects TRBV5-1 to TRBJ2-2; 11 bases match TRBD1. Per germline, CDR1 SGHRS and CDR2 YFSETQ. The CDR3 consists of 16 residues. The J segment lost 7 bases and the V segment lost 4 bases, leaving 9 bases of the junction unmatched. The CDR3 DNA is TGCGCCAGCAGCGCCCGGACAGGGGGCGCGGGCGGGGAGCTGTTTTTT. Its translation is CASSARTGGAGGELFF.

The table lists this clone with a count of one. The identical CDR3 is also encoded by other nucleotide sequences in the sample. This chain connects TRBV2 to TRBJ2-2, with D perhaps matching TRBD1 or TRBD2 (6 bases each). CDR3 length: 14 amino acids. V was clipped by 6 bases and J by 4 bases, with 12 bases between them. Germline V CDR1 and CDR2: SNHLY, FYNNEI. This CDR3 reads CASRGRGGTGELFF. CDR3 nucleotides: TGTGCCAGCAGGGGCAGGGGAGGCACCGGGGAGCTGTTTTTT.

On this clone: Different DNA sequences within this sample yield the same CDR3. The rearrangement uses TRBV11-3 and TRBJ2-7, with TRBD2 identical over 13 bases. The CDR3 runs to 15 residues. V lost 4 bases and J lost 2; bases outside the gene matches: 2. From germline, CDR1 is SGHNT and CDR2 YENEEA. The DNA for the CDR3 is TGTGCCAGCAGCTCAGGACTAGCGGGGGCCTACGAGCAGTACTTC. It encodes CASSSGLAGAYEQYF. Variable domain in full (rest from reference TRBV11-3 and TRBJ2-7): EAGVVQSPRYKIIEKKQPVAFWCNPISGHNTLYWYLQNLGQGPELLIRYENEEAVDDSQLPKDRFSAERLKGVDSTLKIQPAELGDSAVYLCASSSGLAGAYEQYFGPGTRLTVT.